These T cell receptor beta chains were read from a single sample in a study of T-cell reconstitution after alpha-beta-depleted transplantation in children. Each CDR3 protein is one row after TCRdb ran MiXCR on the PCR reads. The table shows fewer than 550,000 distinct CDR3 sequences, with about an eighth occurring only once. Here the sequenced sample was PBMCs, mostly from graft donor cells, taken 180 days after TCRalphabeta/CD19-depleted stem cell transplant. The receptors originated from a female patient aged 2 to 10 who had a stem cell transplant for aplastic anemia, so the T cells may come from the graft donor. CDR3s include the opening cysteine and the closing phenylalanine or tryptophan. D genes are given only for firm matches. Where a row states a size, it is once, few, many or the class of an expanded clone; other rows omit it.

>TRBV7-2|TRBJ1-1|-|14|-
CASSLDGWGSEAFF
TGTGCCAGCAGCTTAGATGGTTGGGGAAGCGAAGCTTTCTTT
>TRBV15|TRBJ2-2|-|17|TRBD2
CATSRPGTSSYTGELFF
TGTGCCACCAGCAGACCGGGGACTAGCAGCTACACCGGGGAGCTGTTTTTT
>TRBV29-1|TRBJ2-5|-|13|-
CSVAGQNKETQYF
TGCAGCGTTGCAGGGCAGAATAAAGAGACCCAGTACTTC
>TRBV7-9|TRBJ2-5|few|15|TRBD2
CASSLASGGRETQYF
TGTGCCAGCAGCTTAGCTTCGGGGGGGAGAGAGACCCAGTACTTC
>TRBV29-1|TRBJ2-7|few|12|TRBD1
CSGITGGYEQYF
TGCAGCGGGATTACAGGGGGCTACGAGCAGTACTTC
>TRBV30|TRBJ2-1|-|13|-
CAWDGVSYNEQFF
TGTGCCTGGGATGGAGTCTCCTACAATGAGCAGTTCTTC
>TRBV28|TRBJ2-7|many|13|-
CASSYYLGSEQYF
TGTGCCAGCAGCTATTATCTTGGTTCCGAGCAGTACTTC
>TRBV21-1|TRBJ2-6|few|18|-
CASSKVPGGSSGANVLTF
TGTGCCAGCAGCAAAGTACCGGGGGGGAGCTCTGGGGCCAACGTCCTGACTTTC
>TRBV29-1|TRBJ1-2|many|14|-
CSVVSPAPPYGYTF
TGCAGCGTTGTCTCCCCGGCACCTCCCTATGGCTACACCTTC
>TRBV7-9|TRBJ2-2|-|15|-
CASTAGGPYTGELFF
TGTGCCAGCACGGCAGGCGGTCCTTACACCGGGGAGCTGTTTTTT
>TRBV5-1|TRBJ2-7|-|15|TRBD1
CASSLARDRHYEQYF
TGCGCCAGCAGCTTGGCCCGGGACAGACACTACGAGCAGTACTTC
>TRBV7-8|TRBJ2-7|many|15|TRBD2
CASSQSGLAVYEQYF
TGTGCCAGCAGCCAGTCGGGACTAGCGGTCTACGAGCAGTACTTC
>TRBV6-1|TRBJ2-7|-|11|-
CATQEYIEQYF
TGTGCCACCCAGGAGTATATCGAGCAGTACTTC
>TRBV7-9|TRBJ1-2|-|14|-
CASSLNNRGYGYTF
TGTGCCAGCAGCTTGAACAACCGAGGCTATGGCTACACCTTC
>TRBV20-1|TRBJ2-1|few|16|TRBD2
CSASPTSPQTYNEQFF
TGCAGTGCTAGCCCGACTAGCCCCCAAACCTACAATGAGCAGTTCTTC
>TRBV20-1|TRBJ2-1|few|14|-
CSARRGIDYNEQFF
TGCAGTGCTAGACGGGGGATTGACTACAATGAGCAGTTCTTC
>TRBV28|TRBJ2-5|-|13|-
CASSSGMDETQYF
TGTGCCAGCAGCTCAGGGATGGATGAGACCCAGTACTTC
>TRBV11-2|TRBJ2-2|many|16|-
CASSLVAGVNTGELFF
TGTGCCAGCAGCTTAGTTGCAGGGGTGAACACCGGGGAGCTGTTTTTT
>TRBV12-3/TRBV12-4|TRBJ1-2|-|13|TRBD1
CASSFNRGYGYTF
TGTGCCAGCAGTTTTAACAGGGGCTATGGCTACACCTTC
>TRBV27|TRBJ2-6|-|17|TRBD1
CASSLDRASSGANVLTF
TGTGCCAGCAGTTTAGACAGGGCCAGCTCTGGGGCCAACGTCCTGACTTTC
>TRBV20-1|TRBJ2-1|-|14|TRBD1
CSAREGTGGVEQFF
TGCAGTGCTAGAGAGGGGACAGGGGGCGTTGAGCAGTTCTTC
>TRBV4-3|TRBJ1-2|-|14|TRBD1
CASSQGQGHYGYTF
TGCGCCAGCAGCCAGGGACAGGGCCACTATGGCTACACCTTC
>TRBV2|TRBJ2-7|few|14|TRBD1
CASKAGQGPGEQYF
TGTGCCAGCAAGGCCGGACAGGGTCCTGGCGAGCAGTACTTC
>TRBV29-1|TRBJ2-1|few|14|-
CSVDGSGSYNEQFF
TGCAGCGTTGATGGGAGCGGGTCCTACAATGAGCAGTTCTTC
>TRBV11-3|TRBJ2-2|-|16|TRBD2
CASSLVRELRTGELFF
TGTGCCAGCAGCTTAGTGCGGGAGCTCCGAACCGGGGAGCTGTTTTTT
>TRBV9|TRBJ2-5|few|14|-
CASSVGQSQETQYF
TGTGCCAGCAGCGTTGGACAGAGTCAAGAGACCCAGTACTTC
>TRBV20-1|TRBJ2-3|few|13|-
CSAKGRGTDTQYF
TGCAGTGCTAAGGGCAGGGGAACAGATACGCAGTATTTT
>TRBV5-1|TRBJ2-3|few|16|TRBD2
CASSRISGISTDTQYF
TGCGCCAGCAGCAGAATTAGCGGGATAAGCACAGATACGCAGTATTTT
>TRBV5-1|TRBJ2-1|many|12|-
CASSFGHNEQFF
TGCGCCAGCAGCTTTGGGCATAATGAGCAGTTCTTC
>TRBV29-1|TRBJ1-1|many|13|-
CSVQRGSSTEAFF
TGCAGCGTCCAAAGGGGGTCCAGCACTGAAGCTTTCTTT
>TRBV20-1|TRBJ2-1|-|16|TRBD2
CSARDRALAGRYEQFF
TGCAGTGCTAGAGATCGGGCACTAGCGGGACGGTATGAGCAGTTCTTC
>TRBV25-1|TRBJ2-1|few|15|TRBD1
CASSPGTGIYNEQFF
TGTGCCAGCAGCCCCGGGACAGGGATCTACAATGAGCAGTTCTTC
>TRBV5-1|TRBJ2-1|many|15|-
CASSLDDSSYNEQFF
TGCGCCAGCAGCTTGGATGATAGCTCCTACAATGAGCAGTTCTTC
>TRBV20-1|TRBJ2-2|-|15|-
CSARGDQGRAGELFF
TGCAGTGCTAGAGGAGATCAGGGGCGGGCCGGGGAGCTGTTTTTT
>TRBV15|TRBJ2-7|few|17|-
CATSRKHRDSFSYEQYF
TGTGCCACCAGCAGAAAACACCGGGACTCCTTCTCCTACGAGCAGTACTTC
>TRBV6-5|TRBJ2-1|-|12|-
CATAKAGNEQFF
TGTGCCACCGCCAAGGCCGGCAATGAGCAGTTCTTC
>TRBV4-3|TRBJ2-1|-|16|TRBD2
CASSPRGLAGSGEQFF
TGCGCCAGCAGCCCACGGGGGCTAGCGGGATCGGGTGAGCAGTTCTTC
>TRBV5-4|TRBJ2-7|-|14|-
CASSGRDRGWEQYF
TGTGCCAGCAGCGGAAGGGACCGGGGATGGGAGCAGTACTTC
>TRBV7-2|TRBJ2-7|-|15|TRBD1
CASSSLGQGRYEQYF
TGTGCCAGCAGCTCTTTGGGACAGGGCCGATACGAGCAGTACTTC
>TRBV11-2|TRBJ2-3|-|19|TRBD2
CASSSDRGLAGPSTDTQYF
TGTGCCAGCAGCTCAGATCGGGGACTAGCGGGCCCTAGCACAGATACGCAGTATTTT
>TRBV29-1|TRBJ2-7|-|14|TRBD2
CSVGASGRWSEQYF
TGCAGCGTTGGGGCTAGCGGGAGGTGGAGCGAGCAGTACTTC
>TRBV7-9|TRBJ1-1|few|15|-
CASSLGIGARTEAFF
TGTGCCAGCAGCTTAGGTATTGGGGCGCGGACTGAAGCTTTCTTT
>TRBV7-9|TRBJ2-1|many|16|TRBD1
CASSLFVGQGENEQFF
TGTGCCAGCAGCTTATTCGTGGGACAGGGGGAGAATGAGCAGTTCTTC
>TRBV11-2|TRBJ2-1|few|17|TRBD1
CASSLRPGQGVVNEQFF
TGTGCCAGCAGCTTAAGGCCGGGACAGGGAGTTGTCAATGAGCAGTTCTTC
>TRBV7-2|TRBJ1-6|few|16|-
CASRLRGAGVNSPLHF
TGTGCCAGCAGGCTTAGGGGGGCTGGTGTTAATTCACCCCTCCACTTT
>TRBV10-3|TRBJ2-1|many|12|-
CAISESEKEQFF
TGTGCCATCAGTGAGTCGGAGAAGGAGCAGTTCTTC
>TRBV7-2|TRBJ2-7|-|15|-
CASSPVGGSSYEQYF
TGTGCCAGCAGCCCGGTGGGGGGTAGCTCCTACGAGCAGTACTTC
>TRBV28|TRBJ1-2|few|15|-
CASRLTGSGNYGYTF
TGTGCCAGCAGACTCACAGGCTCCGGGAACTATGGCTACACCTTC
>TRBV10-3|TRBJ1-1|-|13|-
CAISDSLNTEAFF
TGTGCCATCAGTGACAGTTTGAACACTGAAGCTTTCTTT
>TRBV18|TRBJ2-1|-|13|TRBD1
CASSPRDSNEQFF
TGTGCCAGCTCACCCCGGGACAGCAATGAGCAGTTCTTC
>TRBV10-3|TRBJ1-6|-|14|TRBD1
CATTPTGASSPLHF
TGTGCCACAACGCCTACAGGGGCGAGTTCACCCCTCCACTTT
>TRBV20-1|TRBJ2-1|-|15|-
CSARVEGPWYNEQFF
TGCAGTGCTAGAGTTGAGGGGCCGTGGTACAATGAGCAGTTCTTC
>TRBV20-1|TRBJ1-1|-|14|-
CSARDPGLNTEAFF
TGCAGTGCTAGAGACCCGGGGTTGAACACTGAAGCTTTCTTT
>TRBV11-2|TRBJ2-3|-|13|-
CASSDNYGDTQYF
TGTGCCAGCAGCGACAACTATGGAGATACGCAGTATTTT
>TRBV9|TRBJ2-1|-|14|-
CASSVGSDQREQFF
TGTGCCAGCAGCGTAGGCTCGGACCAGAGAGAGCAGTTCTTC
>TRBV28|TRBJ1-2|-|15|-
CASSPGPLHLYGYTF
TGTGCCAGCAGTCCTGGACCCCTTCACCTTTATGGCTACACCTTC
>TRBV3-1|TRBJ2-1|few|11|-
CASKTVNEQFF
TGTGCCAGCAAGACAGTCAATGAGCAGTTCTTC
>TRBV6-5|TRBJ1-2|-|15|-
CASSYNGGSSYGYTF
TGTGCCAGCAGTTACAACGGGGGATCAAGCTATGGCTACACCTTC